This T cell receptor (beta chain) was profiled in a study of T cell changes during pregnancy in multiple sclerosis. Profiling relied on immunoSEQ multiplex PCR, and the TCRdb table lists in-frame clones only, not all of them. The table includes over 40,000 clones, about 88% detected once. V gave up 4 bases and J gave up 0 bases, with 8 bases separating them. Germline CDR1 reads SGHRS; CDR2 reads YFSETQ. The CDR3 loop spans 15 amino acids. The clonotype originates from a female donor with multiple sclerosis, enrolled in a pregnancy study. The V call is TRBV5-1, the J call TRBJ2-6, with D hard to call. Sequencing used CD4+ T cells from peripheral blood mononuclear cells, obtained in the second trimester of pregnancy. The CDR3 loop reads CASSVASSGANVLTF. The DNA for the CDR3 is TGCGCCAGCAGCGTTGCTAGCTCTGGGGCCAACGTCCTGACTTTC.